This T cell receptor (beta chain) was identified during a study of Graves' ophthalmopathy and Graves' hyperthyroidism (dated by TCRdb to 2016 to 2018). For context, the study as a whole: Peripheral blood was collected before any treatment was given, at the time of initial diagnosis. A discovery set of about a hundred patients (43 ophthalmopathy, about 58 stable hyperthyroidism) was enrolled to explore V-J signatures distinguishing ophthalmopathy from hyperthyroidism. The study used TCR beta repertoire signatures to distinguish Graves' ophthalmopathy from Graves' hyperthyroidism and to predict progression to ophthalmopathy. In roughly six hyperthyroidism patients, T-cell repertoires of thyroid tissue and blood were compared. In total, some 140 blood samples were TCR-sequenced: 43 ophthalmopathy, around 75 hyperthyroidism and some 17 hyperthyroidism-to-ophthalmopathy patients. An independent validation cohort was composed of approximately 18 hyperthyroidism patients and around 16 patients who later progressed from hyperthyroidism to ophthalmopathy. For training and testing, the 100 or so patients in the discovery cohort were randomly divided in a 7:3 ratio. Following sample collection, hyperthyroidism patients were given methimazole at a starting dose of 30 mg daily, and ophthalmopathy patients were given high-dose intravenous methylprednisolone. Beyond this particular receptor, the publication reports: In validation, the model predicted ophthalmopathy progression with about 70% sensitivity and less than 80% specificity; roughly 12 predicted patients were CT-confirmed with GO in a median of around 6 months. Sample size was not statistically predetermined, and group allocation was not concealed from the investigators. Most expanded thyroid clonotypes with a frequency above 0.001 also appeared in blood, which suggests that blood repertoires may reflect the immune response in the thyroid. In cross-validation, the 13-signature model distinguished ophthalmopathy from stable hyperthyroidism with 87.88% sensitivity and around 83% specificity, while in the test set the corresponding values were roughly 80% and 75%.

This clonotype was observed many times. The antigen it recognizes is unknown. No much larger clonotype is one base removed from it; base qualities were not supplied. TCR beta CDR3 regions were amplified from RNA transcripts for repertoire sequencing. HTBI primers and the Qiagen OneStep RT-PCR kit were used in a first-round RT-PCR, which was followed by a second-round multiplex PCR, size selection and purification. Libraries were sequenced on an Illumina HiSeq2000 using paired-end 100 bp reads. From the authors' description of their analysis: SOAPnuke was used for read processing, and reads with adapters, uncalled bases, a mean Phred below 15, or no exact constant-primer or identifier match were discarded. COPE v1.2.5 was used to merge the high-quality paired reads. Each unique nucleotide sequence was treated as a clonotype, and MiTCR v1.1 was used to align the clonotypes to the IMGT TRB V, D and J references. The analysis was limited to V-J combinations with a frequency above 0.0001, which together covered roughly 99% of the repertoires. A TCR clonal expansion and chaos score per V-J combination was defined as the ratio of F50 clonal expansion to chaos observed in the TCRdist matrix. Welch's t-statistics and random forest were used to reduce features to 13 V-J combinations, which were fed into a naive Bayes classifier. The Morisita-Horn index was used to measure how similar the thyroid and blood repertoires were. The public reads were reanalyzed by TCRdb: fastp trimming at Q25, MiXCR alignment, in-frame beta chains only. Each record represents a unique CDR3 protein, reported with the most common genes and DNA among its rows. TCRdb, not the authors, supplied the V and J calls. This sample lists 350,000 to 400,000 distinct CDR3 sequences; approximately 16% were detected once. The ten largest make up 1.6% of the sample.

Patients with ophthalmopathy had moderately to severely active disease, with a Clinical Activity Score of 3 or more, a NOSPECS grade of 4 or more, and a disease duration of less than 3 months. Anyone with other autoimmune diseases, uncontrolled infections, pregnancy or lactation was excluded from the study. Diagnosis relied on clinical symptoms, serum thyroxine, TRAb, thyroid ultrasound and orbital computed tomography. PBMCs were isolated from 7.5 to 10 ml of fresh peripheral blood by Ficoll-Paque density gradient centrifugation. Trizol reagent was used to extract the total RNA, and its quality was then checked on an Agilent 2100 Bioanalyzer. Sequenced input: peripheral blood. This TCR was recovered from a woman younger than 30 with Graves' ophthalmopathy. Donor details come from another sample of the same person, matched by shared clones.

The DNA reads TGTGCCAGCAGCCGGACTAGCGGTCGACAAGAGACCCAGTACTTC. It specifies CASSRTSGRQETQYF. The chain is made from TRBV7-8 and TRBJ2-5; 10 junctional bases match TRBD2. CDR1 SGHVS and CDR2 FQNEAQ are derived from the germline V gene. V and J are trimmed by 5 bases and 2 bases, and the gene matches miss 5 bases of the junction. The CDR3 contains 15 residues, cysteine and phenylalanine counted. Only the CDR3 DNA is retained, 45 bases long and in frame from the first base.